Below, one T cell receptor (beta chain) is given with its context. The CDR3 loop spans 14 amino acids. The ends lost 5 bases at V and 5 bases at J; junction bases unmatched: 5. Germline CDR1 is DFQATT and CDR2 is SNEGSKA (reference sequence). Unique molecular identifiers were present on the cDNA, which also gained a universal primer site by template switching. TCRdb re-analysed the 5' RACE reads in MiXCR, keeping a single row per CDR3 protein. The sample has approximately 250,000 distinct CDR3 sequences; 6% to 7% are singletons. These data originate in a study of identical twins. These data were also reused for a study on T cells expressing NK-cell markers.

The chain recombines TRBV20-1 with TRBJ2-3; TRBD2 matches 12 bases. Sequenced input: CD8+ T cells sorted from blood. This TCR derives from a woman younger than 35 in good health. In nucleotides, the CDR3 is TGCAGTGCTCGACTAGCGGGAGACCTAGATACGCAGTATTTT. Translating gives CSARLAGDLDTQYF.